This TCR beta chain is drawn from a study of shared clonotypes between healthy human individuals. About the research overall: Donor ages ranged 18 to 49 years: two women, three men. Notes on the study in general: Although depth was large, rarefaction showed that sequencing of the sorted subsets was incomplete.

Both subsets, CD45RA+ naive and CD45RA-negative memory, were split from the CD4+ cells. Profiled with immunoSEQ multiplex PCR; TCRdb holds only in-frame clones, not every one. The table includes 2,500,000 or so clones, around 92% detected once. Concerning this clone: Its specificity is unknown.

With V trimmed by 2 bases and J by 6 bases, 9 bases remained unmatched. Germline V gene data show CDR1 as MNHEY and CDR2 as SVGAGI. The CDR3 has 15 amino acids. The sequenced sample was naive CD4+ T cells from PBMCs. Stated subset: CD45RA+ positively selected. The V and J genes are TRBV6-5 and TRBJ1-1, with 7 bases that match TRBD1. The clonotype comes from a man aged 18 to 30 in good health. Some clones in this sample may be carry-over from other donors' samples. The CDR3 sequence is CASSYTLTGKPEAFF. The CDR3 region has the DNA TGTGCCAGCAGTTACACCCTGACAGGGAAACCTGAAGCTTTCTTT.